The clone carrying this T cell receptor beta chain was picked up a small number of times. The TCR beta CDR3 regions underwent amplification using RNA transcripts as the source. Carried out on the TCR CDR3, a first-round RT-PCR used the HTBI primer set. TCRdb re-called the multiplex PCR reads with MiXCR, one entry per CDR3 protein. Of around 520,000 distinct CDR3 sequences listed, roughly a quarter are singletons. The sample comes from a study of T cells in Graves' hyperthyroidism and ophthalmopathy. The CDR3 runs to 17 residues. Germline V gene data show CDR1 as MDHEN and CDR2 as SYDVKM. V was pared by 6 bases and J by 0 bases, with 21 bases between.

Sequencing was done on a sample of blood. The receptor's source is a woman aged 30 to 39 with Graves' ophthalmopathy. The chain combines TRBV28 with TRBJ2-7, with D uncertain. As DNA, the CDR3 is TGTGCCAGCAGCCCGGGTAGCCTGACGTCCCACTCCTACGAGCAGTACTTC. This translates into CASSPGSLTSHSYEQYF.